The source of this T cell receptor (beta chain) is a study of technical replicates of blood from several donors. J lost 7 bases, V lost 2 bases, and 2 bases had no gene match. This CDR3 is built from 13 residues. Germline values: CDR1 MNHEY, CDR2 SVGAGI. The assay was immunoSEQ multiplex PCR, and TCRdb's table has in-frame clones only and misses some. In the table there are about 66,000 clones, 88% of which are singletons. The TCR sequence derives from a human donor in good health. Some clones in this sample may be carry-over from other donors' samples. The chain uses TRBV6-5 and TRBJ1-5; 7 bases line up with TRBD1. The specimen sequenced was PBMCs. CDR3 in amino acids: CASSYGTDQPQHF. CDR3 coding DNA: TGTGCCAGCAGTTACGGGACAGACCAGCCCCAGCATTTT.